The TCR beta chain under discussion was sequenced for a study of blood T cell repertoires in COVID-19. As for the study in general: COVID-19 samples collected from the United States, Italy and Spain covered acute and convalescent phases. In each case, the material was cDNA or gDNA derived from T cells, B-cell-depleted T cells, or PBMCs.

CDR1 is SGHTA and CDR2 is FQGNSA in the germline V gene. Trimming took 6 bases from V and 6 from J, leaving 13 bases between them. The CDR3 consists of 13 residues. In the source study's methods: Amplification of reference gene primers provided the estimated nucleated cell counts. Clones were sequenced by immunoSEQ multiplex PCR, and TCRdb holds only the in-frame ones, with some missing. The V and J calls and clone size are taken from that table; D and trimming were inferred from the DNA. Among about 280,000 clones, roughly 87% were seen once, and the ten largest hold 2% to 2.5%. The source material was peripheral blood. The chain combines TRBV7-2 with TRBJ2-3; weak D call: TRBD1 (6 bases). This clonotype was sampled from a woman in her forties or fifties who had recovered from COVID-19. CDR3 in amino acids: CASRRQAGDTQYF. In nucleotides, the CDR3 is TGTGCCAGCAGAAGACAGGCCGGGGATACGCAGTATTTT.